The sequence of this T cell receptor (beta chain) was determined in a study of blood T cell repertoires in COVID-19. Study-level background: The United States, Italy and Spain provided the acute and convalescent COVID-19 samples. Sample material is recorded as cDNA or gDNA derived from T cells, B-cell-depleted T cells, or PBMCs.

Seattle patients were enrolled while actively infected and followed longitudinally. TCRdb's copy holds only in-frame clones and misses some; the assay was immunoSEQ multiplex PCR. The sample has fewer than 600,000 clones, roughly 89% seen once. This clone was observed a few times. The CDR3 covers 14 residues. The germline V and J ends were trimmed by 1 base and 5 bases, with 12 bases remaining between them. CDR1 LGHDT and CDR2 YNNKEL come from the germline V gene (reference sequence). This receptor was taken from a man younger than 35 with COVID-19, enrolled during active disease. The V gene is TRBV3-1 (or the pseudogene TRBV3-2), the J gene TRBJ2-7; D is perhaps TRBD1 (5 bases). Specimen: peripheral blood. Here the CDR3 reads CASSQVVQGHEQYF. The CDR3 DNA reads TGTGCCAGCAGCCAAGTTGTGCAGGGCCACGAGCAGTACTTC.